The 26 T cell receptor beta chains below all came from one sample that was sequenced in a study of OX40 agonist ivuxolimab in advanced cancers. Library prep was done by the immunoSEQ multiplex PCR assay. Here the immuneACCESS table is served through TCRdb, limited to in-frame sequences with V and J called. Missing clones are a known gap in these copies; in checked studies unresolved V genes cover under half, and the rest lacks a known reason. This sample lists under 95,000 clones; approximately 89% were detected once. The ten largest account for roughly 0.17% of the sample. Material: CD4+ or CD8+ T cells sorted from blood, obtained in a trial of the OX40 agonist ivuxolimab. The receptors shown here come from an adult with an advanced solid tumor such as melanoma, head and neck, liver or kidney cancer.

A few counts support this clone. The V and J genes are TRBV9 and TRBJ1-1; TRBD1 aligns across 9 bases. Trimming took 3 bases from V and 11 from J; bases not matched to a gene: 8. Germline assignment: CDR1 SGDLS and CDR2 YYNGEE. CDR3 length: 13 amino acids. CDR3 DNA sequence: TGTGCCAGCAGCGGTGGACAGGGGTCTCTTGCTTTCTTT. This translates into CASSGGQGSLAFF. Combining the CDR3 with reference TRBV9 and TRBJ1-1 gives the whole variable domain DSGVTQTPKHLITATGQRVTLRCSPRSGDLSVYWYQQSLDQGLQFLIQYYNGEERAKGNILERFSAQQFPDLHSELNLSSLELGDSALYFCASSGGQGSLAFFGQGTRLTVV.

The chain recombines TRBV28 with TRBJ2-1; possible D gene TRBD2, 5 bases. CDR1 and CDR2 from the germline V gene are MDHEN and SYDVKM. The CDR3 extends over 15 amino acids. Deletions cut 6 bases from V and 6 bases from J, with 18 bases between. Here the CDR3 DNA reads TGTGCCAGCAGCCTTCTTGGTGCGGGTTCCAATGAGCAGTTCTTC. The encoded protein is CASSLLGAGSNEQFF.

The chain links TRBV4-2 to TRBJ2-7; no firm D call. This CDR3 contains 16 residues. The germline gives CDR1 LGHNA, CDR2 YNFKEQ. V was pared by 0 bases and J by 0 bases, with 12 bases between. The CDR3, as DNA: TGTGCCAGCAGCCAAGATAGAGGAAAGAGCTCCTACGAGCAGTACTTC. Translating it yields CASSQDRGKSSYEQYF.

The V and J genes are TRBV30 and TRBJ1-4; no clear D. Germline V lookup: CDR1 GTSNPN, CDR2 SVGIG (reference sequence). CDR3 length equals 15 residues. V shed 5 bases and J shed 8 bases, with 21 bases lying between them. Here the CDR3 reads CAWALPGREHEKLFF. CDR3 DNA sequence: TGTGCCTGGGCCCTCCCGGGGAGGGAACACGAAAAACTGTTTTTT.

The chain has TRBV5-1 and TRBJ2-1; 14 nucleotides line up with TRBD2. Trimming cost V 2 bases and J 8 bases; bases outside gene matches: 6. Germline V gene lookup returns CDR1 SGHRS and CDR2 YFSETQ. The CDR3 contains 16 residues. As DNA, the CDR3 is TGCGCCAGCAGCTTACGACTAGCGGGAGGGACTGATGAGCAGTTCTTC. This sequence encodes CASSLRLAGGTDEQFF.

CDR3 residues: CASSERTSEAFF. CDR3 nucleotides: TGTGCCAGCAGTGAACGGACCTCTGAAGCTTTCTTT. The chain employs TRBV6-1 and TRBJ1-1; D unclear. The length of the CDR3 is 12 residues. Trimming left V 2 bases short and J 6 bases short, with 7 bases between. The V gene's germline CDR1 is MNHNS and CDR2 SASEGT.

This clone was picked up a small number of times. The chain couples TRBV19 to TRBJ1-5, with D maybe TRBD1 (6 bases). Germline values: CDR1 LNHDA, CDR2 SQIVND (reference sequence). The CDR3 is made up of 14 amino acids. V gave up 4 bases and J gave up 1 base, with 8 bases separating them. The CDR3 DNA reads as TGTGCCAGTAGTACCGGACAGAGCAATCAGCCCCAGCATTTT. This codes for CASSTGQSNQPQHF.

The J gene is TRBJ2-7, the V gene TRBV5-1; 11 nucleotides match TRBD2. The germline V gene has CDR1 SGHRS and CDR2 YFSETQ. J gave up 4 bases and V 4 bases, and 10 bases lay outside the gene matches. This CDR3 region has 16 residues. Written as DNA, the CDR3 is TGCGCCAGCAGCCTTACTAGCGGGAGTGGAGGTTACGAGCAGTACTTC. It specifies CASSLTSGSGGYEQYF. Looking up the rest from reference TRBV5-1 and TRBJ2-7 gives the full variable domain: KAGVTQTPRYLIKTRGQQVTLSCSPISGHRSVSWYQQTPGQGLQFLFEYFSETQRNKGNFPGRFSGRQFSNSRSEMNVSTLELGDSALYLCASSLTSGSGGYEQYFGPGTRLTVT.

This rearrangement joins TRBV7-8 to TRBJ2-1; 11 bases align to TRBD2. There are 19 residues in the CDR3. Trimming cost V 2 bases and J 3 bases; bases outside gene matches: 12. The germline CDR1 and CDR2 sequences are SGHVS and FQNEAQ. The CDR3 reads CASSLLLTLAGGFYNEQFF. DNA of the CDR3: TGTGCCAGCAGCTTACTGCTGACCCTAGCGGGGGGCTTCTACAATGAGCAGTTCTTC.

The rearrangement uses TRBV4-2 and TRBJ1-5; D is possibly TRBD1 (6 bases). This CDR3 comprises 15 residues. The germline V gene has CDR1 LGHNA and CDR2 YNFKEQ. Trimming took off 0 bases at V and 7 bases at J, with 13 bases between the two ends. Written as DNA, the CDR3 is TGTGCCAGCAGCCAAGAGGGTGGGGGCGACCAGCCCCAGCATTTT. Its protein product is CASSQEGGGDQPQHF.

This clone has just a few counts. The chain links TRBV5-1 to TRBJ2-5; 7 bases are shared with TRBD1. V dropped 0 bases and J dropped 2; count of bases not matched to a gene: 1. The CDR3 is 14 residues long. Germline values: CDR1 SGHRS, CDR2 YFSETQ. CDR3 bases: TGCGCCAGCAGCTTGGGGGACAGACAAGAGACCCAGTACTTC. It is translated as CASSLGDRQETQYF.

The chain is built from TRBV5-1 and TRBJ2-3, with D tentatively TRBD2 (5 bases). The V gene lost 0 bases and the J gene lost 6 bases, with 11 bases spanning the gap. The CDR3 extends over 14 amino acids. CDR1 is SGHRS and CDR2 is YFSETQ in the germline V gene. The CDR3 region has the DNA TGCGCCAGCAGCTTGGCGGGAACGGGCGATACGCAGTATTTT. Translation: CASSLAGTGDTQYF.

This chain uses TRBV10-3 with TRBJ1-4; D ambiguous. This CDR3 spans 14 amino acids. Trimming removed 4 bases at V and 6 bases at J, with 12 bases between. Germline assignment: CDR1 ENHRY and CDR2 SYGVKD. The DNA of the CDR3 is TGTGCCATCAGTGGACCGGGAGCAGATGAAAAACTGTTTTTT. Translated: CAISGPGADEKLFF.

The CDR3 region is CASSLVTESAQYF. The CDR3 nucleotides are TGTGCCAGCAGCTTAGTGACGGAGTCCGCCCAGTACTTC. The rearrangement uses TRBV7-9 and TRBJ2-5; no clear D. CDR3 length equals 13 residues. The V end lost 1 base, the J end lost 9 bases, and 12 bases lay between the germline ends. Per the germline V gene, CDR1 is SEHNR and CDR2 is FQNEAQ (reference sequence).

The gene calls are TRBV6-6 and TRBJ2-3; unclear D gene. The germline V and J ends were trimmed by 8 bases and 2 bases, with 11 bases remaining between them. CDR1 MNHNY and CDR2 SVGAGI come from the germline V gene (reference sequence). CDR3 length: 13 amino acids. The CDR3 spells CASCPALTDTQYF. For the CDR3, the DNA is TGTGCCAGCTGCCCGGCTCTCACAGATACGCAGTATTTT.

The chain combines TRBV7-8 with TRBJ1-2; D not resolved. CDR3 size: 15 residues. The germline V gene encodes CDR1 SGHVS and CDR2 FQNEAQ. V shed 0 bases and J shed 3 bases, with 11 bases lying between them. Here the CDR3 DNA reads TGTGCCAGCAGCTTAGCACCTGGAAGAGACTATGGCTACACCTTC. Translating gives CASSLAPGRDYGYTF.

The gene calls are TRBV30 and TRBJ1-4; no definite D call. From germline, CDR1 is GTSNPN and CDR2 SVGIG (reference sequence). Trimming removed 2 bases at V and 5 bases at J, with 9 bases between. The CDR3 is made up of 13 amino acids. The CDR3 region is CAWSLKQNEKLFF. In nucleotides, the CDR3 is TGTGCCTGGAGTCTGAAGCAGAATGAAAAACTGTTTTTT. Filled out from reference TRBV30 and TRBJ1-4, the complete variable domain reads SQTIHQWPATLVQPVGSPLSLECTVEGTSNPNLYWYRQAAGRGLQLLFYSVGIGQISSEVPQNLSASRPQDRQFILSSKKLLLSDSGFYLCAWSLKQNEKLFFGSGTQLSVL.

This clone was counted a few times. The V gene is TRBV10-2, the J gene TRBJ2-1; D possibly corresponds to TRBD1 (5 bases). Germline CDR1 WSHSY, CDR2 SAAADI. The ends were cut back, 2 bases at V and 5 bases at J, with 22 bases in the middle. This CDR3 contains 18 residues. The CDR3 nucleotides are TGCGCCAGCAGTGAGATGGCAACTTTTGCAGGGTCTAACAATGAGCAGTTCTTC. It is translated as CASSEMATFAGSNNEQFF.

Comments on this clone: The identical CDR3 is also encoded by other nucleotide sequences in the sample. This sequence joins TRBV9 and TRBJ2-1; tentative D call: TRBD1 (6 bases). The CDR3 covers 15 residues. Germline lookup yields CDR1 SGDLS and CDR2 YYNGEE. Trimming shortened V by 0 bases and J by 3 bases, and 10 bases separated the two germline ends. CDR3 DNA: TGTGCCAGCAGCGTAGTTCAGGGGAGCTACAATGAGCAGTTCTTC. Encoded protein: CASSVVQGSYNEQFF.

The V call is TRBV6-5, the J call TRBJ2-3, with TRBD1 as a possible D gene (6 bases). Between the trimmed V and J ends, which lost 2 bases and 1 base, there was a span of 10 bases. Germline V lookup: CDR1 MNHEY, CDR2 SVGAGI. The CDR3 extends over 15 amino acids. The CDR3 loop is CASSYQGSGTDTQYF. The CDR3 coding sequence is TGTGCCAGCAGTTACCAGGGGTCGGGCACAGATACGCAGTATTTT.

The V gene is TRBV29-1, the J gene TRBJ1-4; a weak D match, TRBD1 (5 bases). The CDR3 runs to 13 residues. The V end lost 4 bases, the J end lost 7 bases, and 13 bases lay between the germline ends. Looked up from germline, CDR1 is SQVTM and CDR2 is ANQGSEA. The CDR3 DNA sequence: TGCAGCGTTGGTGGGCAGGGAGGTGAAAAACTGTTTTTT. It is translated as CSVGGQGGEKLFF.

The chain recombines TRBV7-9 with TRBJ2-5; tentative D call: TRBD2 (7 bases). V was shortened by 1 base and J by 1 base, with 16 bases between the two germline ends. Germline lookup yields CDR1 SEHNR and CDR2 FQNEAQ (reference sequence). The CDR3 loop spans 17 amino acids. The CDR3: CASSLGRGPDSQETQYF. DNA for the CDR3: TGTGCCAGCAGCTTAGGGCGGGGGCCGGATTCCCAAGAGACCCAGTACTTC.

This chain connects TRBV7-9 to TRBJ1-2, with D tentatively TRBD1 (6 bases). Deletions cut 4 bases from V and 4 bases from J, with 13 bases between. The germline V gene has CDR1 SEHNR and CDR2 FQNEAQ (reference sequence). The CDR3 length is 14 residues. This CDR3 reads CASSSRGGLYGYTF. CDR3 coding DNA: TGTGCCAGCAGCTCACGTGGGGGCCTCTATGGCTACACCTTC.

This chain joins TRBV27 and TRBJ2-1; D is possibly TRBD2 (6 bases). Germline CDR1 and CDR2: MNHEY and SMNVEV (reference sequence). Trimming left V 3 bases short and J 0 bases short, with 12 bases between. The CDR3 spans 16 residues. The CDR3 reads CASSLQPGGSYNEQFF. The CDR3, as DNA: TGTGCCAGCAGTTTGCAACCCGGGGGCTCCTACAATGAGCAGTTCTTC.

This clone showed up just a few times. The chain couples TRBV6-1 to TRBJ1-5; 7 bases match TRBD1. Germline V CDR1 and CDR2: MNHNS, SASEGT. The V and J ends lost 6 bases and 4 bases, in that order; junction bases with no gene match: 6. This CDR3 has 14 amino acids. For the CDR3, the DNA is TGTGCCAGCAGGGCAGACAGGGCTAATCAGCCCCAGCATTTT. This encodes CASRADRANQPQHF.

This clone was seen just once. The rearrangement uses TRBV6-6 and TRBJ1-5, with 8 bases lining up with TRBD1. Germline CDR1 MNHNY, CDR2 SVGAGI (reference sequence). V was clipped by 6 bases and J by 5 bases; unmatched bases: 6. CDR3 length: 14 amino acids. The CDR3, as DNA: TGTGCCAGCAGACCCACAGGGGGGGATCAGCCCCAGCATTTT. Residues: CASRPTGGDQPQHF.